The TCR beta chain under discussion was sequenced for a study of CD8+ T cells in alopecia areata. Across the whole study: Treated patients received oral tofacitinib, 5 to 10 mg twice daily. Notes on the study in general: Scalp sample sequencing also detects resident alphabeta T cells of normal skin.

The sample holds a few counts of this clone. Its target is unknown. The germline V gene has CDR1 SGHVS and CDR2 FNYEAQ. Trimming stripped 5 bases from V and 8 bases from J, with 9 bases between. The CDR3 contains 11 residues. Extracted from the samples, RNA was reverse transcribed into cDNA to serve as the sequencing template. Repertoires were generated with immunoSEQ multiplex PCR, while TCRdb's copy carries only in-frame clones and drops some. The table has fewer than 80,000 clones, roughly 57% seen once. The TCR was taken from a human donor with alopecia areata. The chain joins TRBV7-6 to TRBJ1-1, with D possibly matching TRBD1 (6 bases). The specimen was CD8+ T cells sorted from blood, collected at week 0. DNA for the CDR3: TGTGCCAGCAGCACTGGACAGGAAGCTTTCTTT. Amino acids: CASSTGQEAFF.